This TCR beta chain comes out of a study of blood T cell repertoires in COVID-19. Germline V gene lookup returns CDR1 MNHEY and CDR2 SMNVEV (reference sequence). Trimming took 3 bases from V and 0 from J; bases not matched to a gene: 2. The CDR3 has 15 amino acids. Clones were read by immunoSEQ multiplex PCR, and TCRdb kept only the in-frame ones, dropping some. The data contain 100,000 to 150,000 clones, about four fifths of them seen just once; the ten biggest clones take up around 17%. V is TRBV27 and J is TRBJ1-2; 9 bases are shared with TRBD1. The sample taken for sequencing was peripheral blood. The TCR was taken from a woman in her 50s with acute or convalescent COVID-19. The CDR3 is CASSFRQGANYGYTF. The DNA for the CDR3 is TGTGCCAGCAGTTTTCGACAGGGGGCTAACTATGGCTACACCTTC.